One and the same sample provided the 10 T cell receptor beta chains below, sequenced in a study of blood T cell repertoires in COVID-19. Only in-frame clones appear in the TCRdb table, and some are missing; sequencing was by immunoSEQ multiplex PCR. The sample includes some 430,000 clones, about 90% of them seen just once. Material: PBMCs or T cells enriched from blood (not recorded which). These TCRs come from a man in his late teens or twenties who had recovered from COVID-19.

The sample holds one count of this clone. As DNA, the CDR3 is TGTGCCAGCAGCTTAGGACGCCCGATCGACAGGGGAAACAATGAGCAGTTCTTC. Its protein is CASSLGRPIDRGNNEQFF. The chain carries TRBV7-9 and TRBJ2-1; TRBD1 aligns across 8 bases. CDR1 and CDR2 from the germline V gene are SEHNR and FQNEAQ (reference sequence). V gave up 1 base and J gave up 5 bases; unmatched junction bases: 13. The CDR3 covers 18 residues.

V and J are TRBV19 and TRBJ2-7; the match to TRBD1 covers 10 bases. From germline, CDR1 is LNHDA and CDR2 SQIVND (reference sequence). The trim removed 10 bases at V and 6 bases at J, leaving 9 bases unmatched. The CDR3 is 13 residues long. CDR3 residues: CATTTGGLGEQYF. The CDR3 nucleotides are TGTGCCACCACGACAGGGGGCTTGGGCGAGCAGTACTTC. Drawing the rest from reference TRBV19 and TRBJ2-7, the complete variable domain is DGGITQSPKYLFRKEGQNVTLSCEQNLNHDAMYWYRQDPGQGLRLIYYSQIVNDFQKGDIAEGYSVSREKKESFPLTVTSAQKNPTAFYLCATTTGGLGEQYFGPGTRLTVT.

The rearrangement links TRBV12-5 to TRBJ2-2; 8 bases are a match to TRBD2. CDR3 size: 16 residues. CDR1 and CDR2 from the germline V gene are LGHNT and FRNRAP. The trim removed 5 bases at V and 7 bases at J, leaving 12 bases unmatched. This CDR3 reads CASGKEPGLVGGELFF. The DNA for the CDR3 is TGTGCTAGTGGTAAAGAACCGGGACTAGTTGGCGGGGAGCTGTTTTTT.

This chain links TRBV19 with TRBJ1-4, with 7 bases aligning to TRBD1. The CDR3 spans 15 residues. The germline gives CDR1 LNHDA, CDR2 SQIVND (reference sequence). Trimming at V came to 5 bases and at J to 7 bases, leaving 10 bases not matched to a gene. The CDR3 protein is CASSFRQGRGEKLFF. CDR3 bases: TGTGCCAGTAGTTTTCGACAGGGTAGGGGTGAAAAACTGTTTTTT.

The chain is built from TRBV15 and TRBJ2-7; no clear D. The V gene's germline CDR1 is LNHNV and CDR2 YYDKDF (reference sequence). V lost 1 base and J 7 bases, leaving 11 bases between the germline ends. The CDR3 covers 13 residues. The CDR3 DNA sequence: TGTGCCACCAGCAGAGCCGGTCCTTCGGAGCAGTACTTC. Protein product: CATSRAGPSEQYF.

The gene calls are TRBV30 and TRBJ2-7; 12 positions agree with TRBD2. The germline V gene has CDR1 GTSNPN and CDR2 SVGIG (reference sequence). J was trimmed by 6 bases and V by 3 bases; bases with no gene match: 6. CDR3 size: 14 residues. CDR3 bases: TGTGCCTGGAGGCCTAAACTAGCGGGAGGCGAGCAGTACTTC. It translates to CAWRPKLAGGEQYF.

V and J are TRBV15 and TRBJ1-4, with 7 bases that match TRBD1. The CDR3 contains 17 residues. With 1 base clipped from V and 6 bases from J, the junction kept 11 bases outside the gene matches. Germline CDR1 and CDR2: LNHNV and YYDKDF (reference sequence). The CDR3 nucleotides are TGTGCCACCAGCAGAGGCGGGACAGATCGCAATTATGAAAAACTGTTTTTT. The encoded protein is CATSRGGTDRNYEKLFF.

The CDR3 coding sequence is TGTGCCAGCAGCGGGAGGGACTTTGGCACCATATATTTT. Residues: CASSGRDFGTIYF. The rearrangement uses TRBV9 and TRBJ1-3, with D tentatively TRBD1 (5 bases). Per the germline V gene, CDR1 is SGDLS and CDR2 is YYNGEE. The CDR3 is made up of 13 amino acids. Trimming took 3 bases from V and 9 from J, leaving 13 bases between them.

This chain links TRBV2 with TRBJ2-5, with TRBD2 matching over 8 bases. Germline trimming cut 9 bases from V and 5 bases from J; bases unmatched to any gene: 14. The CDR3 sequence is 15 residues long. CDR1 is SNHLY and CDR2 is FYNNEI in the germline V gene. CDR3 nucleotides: TGTGCCAGTAAGTCAGCGGGAGTGTATCGGGAGACCCAGTACTTC. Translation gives CASKSAGVYRETQYF.

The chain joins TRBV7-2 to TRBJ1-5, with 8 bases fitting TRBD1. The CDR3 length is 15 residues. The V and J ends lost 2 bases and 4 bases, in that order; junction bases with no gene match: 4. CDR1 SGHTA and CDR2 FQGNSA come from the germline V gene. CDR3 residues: CASSLRTGLNQPQHF. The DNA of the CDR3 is TGTGCCAGCAGCTTACGGACAGGGCTAAATCAGCCCCAGCATTTT.